This T cell receptor beta chain was identified during a study of early stage breast cancer tumors. Germline V CDR1 and CDR2: MGHDK, SYGVNS. There are 14 residues in the CDR3. With 4 bases removed from V and 3 bases from J, the gap between germline ends came to 12 bases. The data were produced by immunoSEQ multiplex PCR, yet TCRdb's version contains in-frame clones alone and is incomplete. The sample has under 45,000 clones; around 73% are singletons. In this sample, this clone turned up a few times. The specimen sequenced was blood. The source of this sequence is a person in their fifties with breast cancer. The V and J genes are TRBV25-1 and TRBJ1-1, with a possible D match to TRBD1 (6 bases). As DNA, the CDR3 is TGTGCCAGCAGTGCTGGGACAACCTACACTGAAGCTTTCTTT. Residues: CASSAGTTYTEAFF.